The following is a T cell receptor (beta chain) sequence with its context. The antigen is unknown. The data belong to a study of a mutant IDH1 vaccine in newly diagnosed glioma. About the research overall: In some groups vaccination began 4-6 weeks post-radiotherapy; others received it with temozolomide. Most had both radiotherapy and temozolomide beforehand; others had only one.

The data were produced by immunoSEQ multiplex PCR, yet TCRdb's version contains in-frame clones alone and is incomplete. The data contain approximately 45,000 clones, almost 95% of them seen just once; the ten biggest clones take up roughly 2.4%. This sample's time point: week 35, safety follow-up. Alongside topical imiquimod, each dose of vaccine comprised 300 ug of mutant IDH1 20-mer peptide. The CDR3 totals 12 residues. The germline CDR1 and CDR2 sequences are ENHRY and SYGVKD. V was pared by 1 base and J by 4 bases, with 5 bases between. The TCR comes from a man in his fifties with glioma. The sample here was PBMCs, taken from a glioma patient whose treatment included an IDH1 peptide vaccine. The chain has TRBV10-3 and TRBJ2-7; unclear D gene. The CDR3 sequence is CAISEWGYEQYF. DNA of the CDR3: TGTGCCATCAGTGAGTGGGGTTACGAGCAGTACTTC.